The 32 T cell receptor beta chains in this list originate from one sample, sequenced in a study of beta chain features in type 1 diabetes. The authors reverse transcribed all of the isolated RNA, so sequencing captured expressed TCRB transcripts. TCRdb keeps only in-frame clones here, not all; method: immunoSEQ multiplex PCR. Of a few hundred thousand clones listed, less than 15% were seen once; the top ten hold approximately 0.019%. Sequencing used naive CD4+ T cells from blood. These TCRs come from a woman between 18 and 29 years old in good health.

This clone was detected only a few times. The CDR3 DNA sequence: TGTGCCAGCAGCTTGGGGACAGGGGCCATTGCGGAGACCCAGTACTTC. Translated, it gives CASSLGTGAIAETQYF. The chain uses TRBV5-8 and TRBJ2-5, with 9 bases that match TRBD1. There are 16 residues in the CDR3. Germline CDR1 and CDR2: SGHTS and YDEGEE. The junction had 8 bases not matched to a gene; V was cut back by 0 bases and J by 5 bases. The entire variable domain, with the rest obtained from reference TRBV5-8 and TRBJ2-5, is as follows: EAGVTQSPTHLIKTRGQQATLRCSPISGHTSVYWYQQALGLGLQFLLWYDEGEERNRGNFPPRFSGRQFPNYSSELNVNALELEDSALYLCASSLGTGAIAETQYFGPGTRLLVL.

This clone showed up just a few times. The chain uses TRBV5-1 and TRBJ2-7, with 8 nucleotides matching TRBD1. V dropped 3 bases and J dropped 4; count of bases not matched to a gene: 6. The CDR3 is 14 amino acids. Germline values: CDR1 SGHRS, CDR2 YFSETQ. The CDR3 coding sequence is TGCGCCAGCAGCTCTCGGACAGGGAAGTACGAGCAGTACTTC. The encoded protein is CASSSRTGKYEQYF.

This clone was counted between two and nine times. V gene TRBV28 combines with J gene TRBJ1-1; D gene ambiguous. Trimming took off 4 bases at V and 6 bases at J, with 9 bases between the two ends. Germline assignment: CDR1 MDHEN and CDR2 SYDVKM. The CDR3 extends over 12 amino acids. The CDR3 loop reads CASSSPSAEAFF. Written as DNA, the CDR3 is TGTGCCAGCAGTTCTCCCAGCGCTGAAGCTTTCTTT.

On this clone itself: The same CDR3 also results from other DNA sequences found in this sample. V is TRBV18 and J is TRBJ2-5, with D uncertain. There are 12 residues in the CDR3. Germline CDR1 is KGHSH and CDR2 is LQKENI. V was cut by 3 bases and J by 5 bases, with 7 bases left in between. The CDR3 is CASSPTRETQYF. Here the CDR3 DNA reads TGTGCCAGCTCACCGACGAGGGAGACCCAGTACTTC.

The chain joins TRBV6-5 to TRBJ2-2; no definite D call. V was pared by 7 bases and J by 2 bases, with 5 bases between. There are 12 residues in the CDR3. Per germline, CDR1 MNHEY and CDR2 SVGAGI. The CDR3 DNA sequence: TGTGCCAGCAACAAAAACACCGGGGAGCTGTTTTTT. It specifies CASNKNTGELFF.

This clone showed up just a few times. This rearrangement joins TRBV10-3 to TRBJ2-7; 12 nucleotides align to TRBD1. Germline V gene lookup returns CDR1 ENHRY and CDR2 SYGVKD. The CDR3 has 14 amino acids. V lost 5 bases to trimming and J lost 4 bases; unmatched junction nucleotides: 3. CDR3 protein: CAISPGQGAYEQYF. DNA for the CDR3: TGTGCCATCAGTCCGGGACAGGGGGCTTACGAGCAGTACTTC.

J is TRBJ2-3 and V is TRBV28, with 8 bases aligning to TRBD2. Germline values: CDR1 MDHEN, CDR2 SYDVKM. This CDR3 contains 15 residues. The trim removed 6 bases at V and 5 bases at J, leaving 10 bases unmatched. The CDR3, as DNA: TGTGCCAGCAGCCCCGGGACTAGGGAGCTAGATACGCAGTATTTT. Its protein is CASSPGTRELDTQYF.

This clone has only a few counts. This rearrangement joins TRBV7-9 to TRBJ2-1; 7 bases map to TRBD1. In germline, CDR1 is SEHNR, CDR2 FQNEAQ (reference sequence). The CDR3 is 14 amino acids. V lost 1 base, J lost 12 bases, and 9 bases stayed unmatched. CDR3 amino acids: CASSLEGQLISQFF. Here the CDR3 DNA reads TGTGCCAGCAGCTTAGAGGGACAGCTTATATCGCAGTTCTTC.

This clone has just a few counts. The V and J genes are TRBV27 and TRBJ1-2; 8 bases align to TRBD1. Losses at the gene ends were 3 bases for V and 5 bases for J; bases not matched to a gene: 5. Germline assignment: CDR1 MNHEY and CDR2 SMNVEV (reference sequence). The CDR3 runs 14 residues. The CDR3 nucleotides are TGTGCCAGCAGTTTCCGGACAGGGACTTATGGCTACACCTTC. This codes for CASSFRTGTYGYTF.

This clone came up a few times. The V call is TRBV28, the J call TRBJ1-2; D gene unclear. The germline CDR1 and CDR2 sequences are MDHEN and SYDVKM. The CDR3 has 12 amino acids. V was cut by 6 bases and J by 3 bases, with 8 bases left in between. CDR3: CASRPRDYGYTF. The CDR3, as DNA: TGTGCCAGCAGGCCTCGGGACTATGGCTACACCTTC.

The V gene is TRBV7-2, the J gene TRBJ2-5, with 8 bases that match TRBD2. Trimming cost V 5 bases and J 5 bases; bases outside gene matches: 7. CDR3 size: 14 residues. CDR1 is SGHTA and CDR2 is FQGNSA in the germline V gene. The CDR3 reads CASSLRSGSETQYF. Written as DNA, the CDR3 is TGTGCCAGCAGCCTAAGGAGCGGGAGTGAGACCCAGTACTTC.

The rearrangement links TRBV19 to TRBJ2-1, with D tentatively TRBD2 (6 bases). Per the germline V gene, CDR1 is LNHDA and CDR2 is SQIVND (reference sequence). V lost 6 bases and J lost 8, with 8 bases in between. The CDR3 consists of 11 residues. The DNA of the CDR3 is TGTGCCAGTAGCGGGGAGGATGAGCAGTTCTTC. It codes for CASSGEDEQFF.

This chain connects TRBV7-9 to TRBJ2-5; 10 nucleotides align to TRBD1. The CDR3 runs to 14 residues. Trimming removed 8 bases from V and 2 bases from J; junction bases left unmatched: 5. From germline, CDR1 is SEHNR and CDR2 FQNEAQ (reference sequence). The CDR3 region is CASRDRGGQETQYF. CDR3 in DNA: TGTGCCAGCCGGGACAGGGGTGGGCAAGAGACCCAGTACTTC.

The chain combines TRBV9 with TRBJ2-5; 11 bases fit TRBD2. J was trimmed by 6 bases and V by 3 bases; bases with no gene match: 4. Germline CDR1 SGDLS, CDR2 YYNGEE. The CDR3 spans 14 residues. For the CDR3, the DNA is TGTGCCAGCAGCGAGACTAGCGGGATAAAGACCCAGTACTTC. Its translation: CASSETSGIKTQYF.

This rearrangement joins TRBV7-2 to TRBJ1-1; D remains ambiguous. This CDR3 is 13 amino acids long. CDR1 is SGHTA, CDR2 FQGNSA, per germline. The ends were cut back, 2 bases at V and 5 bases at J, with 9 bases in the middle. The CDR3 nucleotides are TGTGCCAGCAGCTTACGGGGAGGGACTGAAGCTTTCTTT. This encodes CASSLRGGTEAFF.

In nucleotides, the CDR3 is TGTGCCAGCAGTCTAGAGGGATCTGGGGCCAACGTCCTGACTTTC. It codes for CASSLEGSGANVLTF. The J gene is TRBJ2-6, the V gene TRBV7-3; weak D call: TRBD2 (5 bases). V lost 6 bases, J lost 1 base, and 10 bases lay in between. The CDR3 sequence is 15 residues long. CDR1 is SGHTA, CDR2 FQGTGA, per germline.

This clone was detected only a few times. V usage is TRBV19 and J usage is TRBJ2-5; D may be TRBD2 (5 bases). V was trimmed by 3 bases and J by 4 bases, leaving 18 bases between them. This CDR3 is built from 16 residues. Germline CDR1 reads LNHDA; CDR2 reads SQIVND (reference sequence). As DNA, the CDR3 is TGTGCCAGTAGTATCCGGGGAGCCGACACGGGAGAGACCCAGTACTTC. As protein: CASSIRGADTGETQYF.

The DNA of the CDR3 is TGTGCCAGCAGCATCCCTCAGGGTGCAACTAATGAAAAACTGTTTTTT. Translation gives CASSIPQGATNEKLFF. The chain combines TRBV6-6 with TRBJ1-4; tentative D call: TRBD1 (5 bases). This CDR3 spans 16 amino acids. Germline values: CDR1 MNHNY, CDR2 SVGAGI (reference sequence). V dropped 6 bases and J dropped 0 bases, with 14 bases sitting between them.

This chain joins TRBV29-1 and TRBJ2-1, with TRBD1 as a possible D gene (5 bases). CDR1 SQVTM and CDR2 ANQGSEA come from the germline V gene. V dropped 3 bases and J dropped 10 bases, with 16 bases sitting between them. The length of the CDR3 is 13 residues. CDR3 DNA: TGCAGCGTTGATGTTAGGGGCCTTGTGGAGCAGTTCTTC. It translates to CSVDVRGLVEQFF.

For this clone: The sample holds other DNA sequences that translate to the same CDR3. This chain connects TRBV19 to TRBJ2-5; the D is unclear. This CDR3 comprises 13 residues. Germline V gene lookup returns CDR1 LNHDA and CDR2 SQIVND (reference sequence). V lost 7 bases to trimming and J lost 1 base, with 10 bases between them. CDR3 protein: CASNSRPQETQYF. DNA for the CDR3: TGTGCCAGTAACAGTCGTCCCCAAGAGACCCAGTACTTC.

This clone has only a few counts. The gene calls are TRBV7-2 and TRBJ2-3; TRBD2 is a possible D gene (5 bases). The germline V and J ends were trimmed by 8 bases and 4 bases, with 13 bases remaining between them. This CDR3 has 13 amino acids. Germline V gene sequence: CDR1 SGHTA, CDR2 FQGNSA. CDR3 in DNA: TGTGCCAGCGGGAGCAGGACGGCAGATACGCAGTATTTT. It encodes CASGSRTADTQYF.

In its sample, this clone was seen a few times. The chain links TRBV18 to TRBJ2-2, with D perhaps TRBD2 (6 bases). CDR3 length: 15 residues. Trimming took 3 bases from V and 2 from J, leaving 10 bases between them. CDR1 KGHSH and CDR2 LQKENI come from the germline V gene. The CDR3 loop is CASSPGLTNTGELFF. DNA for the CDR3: TGTGCCAGCTCACCGGGACTGACAAACACCGGGGAGCTGTTTTTT.

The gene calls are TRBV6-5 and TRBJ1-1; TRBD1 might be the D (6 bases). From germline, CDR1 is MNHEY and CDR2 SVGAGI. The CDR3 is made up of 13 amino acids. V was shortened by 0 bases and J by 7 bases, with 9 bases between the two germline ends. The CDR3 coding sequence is TGTGCCAGCAGTTACTCAATAGGGGGTGAAGCTTTCTTT. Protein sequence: CASSYSIGGEAFF.

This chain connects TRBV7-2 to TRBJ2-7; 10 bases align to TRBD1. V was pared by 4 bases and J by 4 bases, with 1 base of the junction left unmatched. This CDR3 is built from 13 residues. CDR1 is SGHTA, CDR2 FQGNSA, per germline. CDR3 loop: CASSWGQGYEQYF. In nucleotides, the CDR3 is TGTGCCAGCAGCTGGGGACAGGGGTACGAGCAGTACTTC. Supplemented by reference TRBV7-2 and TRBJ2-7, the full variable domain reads GAGVSQSPSNKVTEKGKDVELRCDPISGHTALYWYRQSLGQGLEFLIYFQGNSAPDKSGLPSDRFSAERTGGSVSTLTIQRTQQEDSAVYLCASSWGQGYEQYFGPGTRLTVT.

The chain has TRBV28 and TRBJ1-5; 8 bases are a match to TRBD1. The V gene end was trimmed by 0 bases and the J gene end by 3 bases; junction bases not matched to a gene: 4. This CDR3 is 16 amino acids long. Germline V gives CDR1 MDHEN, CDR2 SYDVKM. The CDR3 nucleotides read TGTGCCAGCAGTTTATGGGGGGACAGGCCCAATCAGCCCCAGCATTTT. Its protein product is CASSLWGDRPNQPQHF.

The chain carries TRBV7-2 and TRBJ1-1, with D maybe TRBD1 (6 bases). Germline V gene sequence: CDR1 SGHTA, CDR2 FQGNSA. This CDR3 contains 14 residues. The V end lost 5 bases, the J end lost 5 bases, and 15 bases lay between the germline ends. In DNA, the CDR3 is TGTGCCAGCAGCCTTTCAGGGGCTGGTACTGAAGCTTTCTTT. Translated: CASSLSGAGTEAFF.

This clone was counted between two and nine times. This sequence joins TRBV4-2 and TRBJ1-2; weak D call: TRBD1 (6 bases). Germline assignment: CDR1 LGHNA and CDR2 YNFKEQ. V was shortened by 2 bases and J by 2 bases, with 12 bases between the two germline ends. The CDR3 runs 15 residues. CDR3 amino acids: CASSQNGGQNYGYTF. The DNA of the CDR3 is TGTGCCAGCAGCCAAAATGGGGGACAAAACTATGGCTACACCTTC.

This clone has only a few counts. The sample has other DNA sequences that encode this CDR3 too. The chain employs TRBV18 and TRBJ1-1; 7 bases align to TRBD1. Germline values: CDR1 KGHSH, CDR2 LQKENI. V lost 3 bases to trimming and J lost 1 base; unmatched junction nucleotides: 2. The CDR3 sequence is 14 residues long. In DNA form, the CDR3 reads TGTGCCAGCTCACCCCGACAGGGGAACACTGAAGCTTTCTTT. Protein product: CASSPRQGNTEAFF.

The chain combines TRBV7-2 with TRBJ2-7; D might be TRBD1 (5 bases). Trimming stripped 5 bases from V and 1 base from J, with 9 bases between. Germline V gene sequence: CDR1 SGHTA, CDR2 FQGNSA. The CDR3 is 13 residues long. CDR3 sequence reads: CASSQTGSYEQYF. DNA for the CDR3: TGTGCCAGCAGCCAAACAGGTTCCTACGAGCAGTACTTC.

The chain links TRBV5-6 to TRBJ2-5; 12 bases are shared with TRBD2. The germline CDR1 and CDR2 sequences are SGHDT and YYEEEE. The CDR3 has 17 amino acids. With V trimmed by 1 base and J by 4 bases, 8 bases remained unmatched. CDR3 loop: CASSLITSGRSGETQYF. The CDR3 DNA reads TGTGCCAGCAGCTTGATCACTAGCGGGAGGTCGGGAGAGACCCAGTACTTC.

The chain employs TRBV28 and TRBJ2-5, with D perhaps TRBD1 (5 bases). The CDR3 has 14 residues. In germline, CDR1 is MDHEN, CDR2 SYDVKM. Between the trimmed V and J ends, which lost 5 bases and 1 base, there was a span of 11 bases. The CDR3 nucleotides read TGTGCCAGCAGTCCCAGGGTCCCCCAAGAGACCCAGTACTTC. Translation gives CASSPRVPQETQYF.

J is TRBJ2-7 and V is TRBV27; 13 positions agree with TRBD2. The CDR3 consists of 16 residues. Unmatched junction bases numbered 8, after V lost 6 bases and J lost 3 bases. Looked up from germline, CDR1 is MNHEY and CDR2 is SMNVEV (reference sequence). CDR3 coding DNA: TGTGCCAGCAGCCCTCCCGGGACTAGCGGGATCTACGAGCAGTACTTC. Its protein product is CASSPPGTSGIYEQYF.